Each of the 22 T cell receptor beta chains below was sequenced from the same sample in a study of beta chain features in type 1 diabetes. Study findings and constraints: Among patients with Type 1 diabetes, TCRB CDR3s were moderately but significantly shorter in every one of the four CD4+ subsets.

These TCRs' antigens remain unknown. The study reverse transcribed the entire isolated RNA, so it sequenced expressed TCRB transcripts. Data came from immunoSEQ multiplex PCR; TCRdb stores just in-frame clones and leaves some out. The sample lists hundreds of thousands of clones; roughly 13% were seen once. Sequenced: naive CD4+ T cells from blood. The receptors derive from a man younger than 35 with type 1 diabetes.

This chain links TRBV7-9 with TRBJ2-5; 9 bases agree with TRBD1. The CDR3 loop spans 16 amino acids. Per germline, CDR1 SEHNR and CDR2 FQNEAQ (reference sequence). V lost 6 bases and J lost 1; bases outside the gene matches: 9. CDR3 in amino acids: CASRLGTGRFQETQYF. The CDR3 DNA follows: TGTGCCAGCAGGCTAGGGACAGGGCGCTTCCAAGAGACCCAGTACTTC.

This clone was recorded only once. The chain links TRBV4-2 to TRBJ1-2; D may be TRBD1 (6 bases). This CDR3 has 15 residues. Germline lookup yields CDR1 LGHNA and CDR2 YNFKEQ. Trimming stripped 0 bases from V and 6 bases from J, with 14 bases between. The CDR3 sequence: CASSQEGGRGHGYTF. The CDR3 region has the DNA TGTGCCAGCAGCCAAGAAGGTGGCAGGGGCCATGGCTACACCTTC.

The chain carries TRBV2 and TRBJ1-5, with 9 bases aligning to TRBD1. Germline trimming cut 6 bases from V and 6 bases from J; bases unmatched to any gene: 6. CDR3 length: 14 residues. Germline V CDR1 and CDR2: SNHLY, FYNNEI. DNA for the CDR3: TGTGCCAGCAGGATCGGACAGGGGAGTCAGCCCCAGCATTTT. Encoded protein: CASRIGQGSQPQHF.

This rearrangement joins TRBV14 to TRBJ2-7; D may be TRBD1 (6 bases). V was shortened by 6 bases and J by 6 bases, with 15 bases between the two germline ends. The CDR3 sequence is 13 residues long. Germline V gene lookup returns CDR1 SGHDN and CDR2 FVKESK. CDR3 protein: CASSGQRVGEQYF. CDR3 nucleotides: TGTGCCAGCAGTGGACAGAGGGTAGGCGAGCAGTACTTC.

This clone was counted a few times. The chain links TRBV29-1 to TRBJ1-5; TRBD1 matches 9 bases. This CDR3 has 15 residues. CDR1 is SQVTM, CDR2 ANQGSEA, per germline. Trimming took 5 bases from V and 5 from J; bases not matched to a gene: 10. CDR3 loop: CSVTAATGGDQPQHF. For the CDR3, the DNA is TGCAGCGTTACGGCAGCGACAGGGGGAGATCAGCCCCAGCATTTT. Looking up the rest from reference TRBV29-1 and TRBJ1-5 gives the full variable domain: SAVISQKPSRDICQRGTSLTIQCQVDSQVTMMFWYRQQPGQSLTLIATANQGSEATYESGFVIDKFPISRPNLTFSTLTVSNMSPEDSSIYLCSVTAATGGDQPQHFGDGTRLSIL.

This chain connects TRBV7-2 to TRBJ1-6; TRBD1 is a possible D gene (5 bases). From germline, CDR1 is SGHTA and CDR2 FQGNSA. The CDR3 spans 13 residues. With 5 bases removed from V and 9 bases from J, the gap between germline ends came to 11 bases. The CDR3 DNA reads as TGTGCCAGCAGCCAAACCGGGGCTTCACCCCTCCACTTT. Amino acid sequence: CASSQTGASPLHF.

The chain links TRBV7-3 to TRBJ1-2, with D unclear. Trimming stripped 3 bases from V and 8 bases from J, with 13 bases between. Germline V gives CDR1 SGHTA, CDR2 FQGTGA. The CDR3 has 13 amino acids. The CDR3 DNA reads TGTGCCAGCAGCTTCCCCTCCGGGTACGGCTACACCTTC. Residues: CASSFPSGYGYTF.

This chain joins TRBV10-3 and TRBJ2-7; 9 bases are shared with TRBD1. Germline V lookup: CDR1 ENHRY, CDR2 SYGVKD. This CDR3 spans 13 amino acids. Unmatched junction bases numbered 5, after V lost 7 bases and J lost 4 bases. The CDR3 region has the DNA TGTGCCATCATGGGACAGGGACAGTACGAGCAGTACTTC. Translating gives CAIMGQGQYEQYF.

For this clone: An end of the junction differs from the germline gene, which may be a read error. The CDR3 loop is CASSEVSGPKKNF. CDR3 DNA sequence: TGTGCCAGCAGTGAAGTTTCGGGACCGAAAAAAAACTTC. The chain has TRBV6-1 and TRBJ1-2, with D maybe TRBD1 (5 bases). The CDR3 contains 13 residues. Germline V gene sequence: CDR1 MNHNS, CDR2 SASEGT.

The V call is TRBV7-2, the J call TRBJ2-3, with 8 nucleotides matching TRBD2. The CDR3 is 16 residues long. Germline V CDR1 and CDR2: SGHTA, FQGNSA. The trim removed 4 bases at V and 2 bases at J, leaving 8 bases unmatched. DNA for the CDR3: TGTGCCAGCAGCTCCGACGCGGGGGGATCCACAGATACGCAGTATTTT. Its protein product is CASSSDAGGSTDTQYF.

The rearrangement uses TRBV5-1 and TRBJ2-5, with D perhaps TRBD2 (6 bases). Trimming left V 3 bases short and J 5 bases short, with 14 bases between. The CDR3 covers 14 residues. Per germline, CDR1 SGHRS and CDR2 YFSETQ. Here the CDR3 DNA reads TGCGCCAGCAGCTCCCGGGACTCCCTGGAGACCCAGTACTTC. Translation: CASSSRDSLETQYF.

The chain has TRBV30 and TRBJ2-5; tentative D call: TRBD2 (6 bases). Germline values: CDR1 GTSNPN, CDR2 SVGIG (reference sequence). Trimming left V 1 base short and J 5 bases short, with 8 bases between. The CDR3 is 12 residues long. CDR3 loop: CAWSEGGETQYF. CDR3 coding DNA: TGTGCCTGGAGTGAAGGAGGGGAGACCCAGTACTTC.

Points on this clone: This same CDR3 is encoded by further DNA sequences in the sample. The chain links TRBV7-9 to TRBJ2-1; D is ambiguous. Trimming removed 0 bases at V and 8 bases at J, with 2 bases between. The germline gives CDR1 SEHNR, CDR2 FQNEAQ (reference sequence). The CDR3 spans 11 residues. CDR3 amino acids: CASSLADEQFF. CDR3 DNA sequence: TGTGCCAGCAGCTTAGCGGATGAGCAGTTCTTC.

The chain combines TRBV29-1 with TRBJ2-7, with TRBD2 identical over 8 bases. Germline V lookup: CDR1 SQVTM, CDR2 ANQGSEA. The V and J ends lost 6 bases and 4 bases, in that order; junction bases with no gene match: 14. The CDR3 runs 15 residues. CDR3 nucleotides: TGCAGCGTAGCTAGGGGGACGGGAGGGCCGTACGAGCAGTACTTC. This encodes CSVARGTGGPYEQYF.

This clone was found a few times. The chain employs TRBV4-1 and TRBJ1-5; the D is unclear. This CDR3 region has 13 residues. Germline CDR1 reads MGHRA; CDR2 reads YSYEKL. The V and J ends lost 1 base and 7 bases respectively, with 8 bases between them. The CDR3 region is CASSQVLYQPQHF. In nucleotides, the CDR3 is TGCGCCAGCAGCCAAGTCTTATACCAGCCCCAGCATTTT.

Only a few counts were recorded for this clone. The chain employs TRBV14 and TRBJ2-5; D unclear. V dropped 4 bases and J dropped 1 base, with 4 bases sitting between them. From germline, CDR1 is SGHDN and CDR2 FVKESK. The CDR3 has 12 residues. The CDR3 DNA is TGTGCCAGCAGCCGCTTCCAAGAGACCCAGTACTTC. Residues: CASSRFQETQYF.

This clone was counted a few times. V and J are TRBV30 and TRBJ2-5; 8 bases are shared with TRBD2. V lost 0 bases, J lost 10 bases, and 7 bases stayed unmatched. The CDR3 length is 13 residues. Germline lookup yields CDR1 GTSNPN and CDR2 SVGIG (reference sequence). Here the CDR3 DNA reads TGTGCCTGGAGTGTAGTGTTCGGGGGGGACCAGTACTTC. Protein: CAWSVVFGGDQYF.

This clone was counted between two and nine times. V usage is TRBV5-1 and J usage is TRBJ2-5, with D maybe TRBD2 (6 bases). The CDR3 totals 15 residues. Germline assignment: CDR1 SGHRS and CDR2 YFSETQ. Trimming removed 2 bases at V and 1 base at J, with 12 bases between. DNA for the CDR3: TGCGCCAGCAGCTTTATGGCGGGGAGCCAAGAGACCCAGTACTTC. Its translation is CASSFMAGSQETQYF. Supplemented by reference TRBV5-1 and TRBJ2-5, the full variable domain reads KAGVTQTPRYLIKTRGQQVTLSCSPISGHRSVSWYQQTPGQGLQFLFEYFSETQRNKGNFPGRFSGRQFSNSRSEMNVSTLELGDSALYLCASSFMAGSQETQYFGPGTRLLVL.

This clone showed up just a few times. The J gene is TRBJ2-5, the V gene TRBV29-1; D is unresolved. Trimming pared 6 bases from V and 6 bases from J, leaving 17 bases between. The CDR3 consists of 13 residues. Germline values: CDR1 SQVTM, CDR2 ANQGSEA. CDR3 nucleotide sequence: TGCAGCGTAACAGTCACGGCGAGGCAGACCCAGTACTTC. Translation: CSVTVTARQTQYF.

Comments on this clone: Additional DNA sequences in this sample encode the identical CDR3. The chain couples TRBV30 to TRBJ2-3; D gene uncertain. The CDR3 consists of 11 residues. Germline CDR1 reads GTSNPN; CDR2 reads SVGIG (reference sequence). Trimming shortened V by 2 bases and J by 3 bases, and 3 bases separated the two germline ends. The CDR3 protein is CAWSRTDTQYF. The CDR3 nucleotides are TGTGCCTGGAGTAGAACAGATACGCAGTATTTT. Variable domain in full (rest from reference TRBV30 and TRBJ2-3): SQTIHQWPATLVQPVGSPLSLECTVEGTSNPNLYWYRQAAGRGLQLLFYSVGIGQISSEVPQNLSASRPQDRQFILSSKKLLLSDSGFYLCAWSRTDTQYFGPGTRLTVL.

Only a few counts were recorded for this clone. The chain joins TRBV5-1 to TRBJ2-1, with 8 bases identical to TRBD1. This CDR3 is built from 14 residues. Germline values: CDR1 SGHRS, CDR2 YFSETQ. V was pared by 1 base and J by 4 bases, with 1 base of the junction left unmatched. CDR3 DNA: TGCGCCAGCAGCTTGACAGGGGGTTACAATGAGCAGTTCTTC. It yields the protein CASSLTGGYNEQFF.

The rearrangement uses TRBV4-3 and TRBJ2-2; D possibly corresponds to TRBD2 (6 bases). Germline loops: CDR1 LGHNA, CDR2 YSLEER. The CDR3 loop spans 17 amino acids. The V end was cut by 2 bases, the J end by 2 bases, with 15 bases between. The CDR3 protein is CASSQSDLAYNTGELFF. In nucleotides, the CDR3 is TGCGCCAGCAGCCAAAGTGATCTAGCGTATAACACCGGGGAGCTGTTTTTT.